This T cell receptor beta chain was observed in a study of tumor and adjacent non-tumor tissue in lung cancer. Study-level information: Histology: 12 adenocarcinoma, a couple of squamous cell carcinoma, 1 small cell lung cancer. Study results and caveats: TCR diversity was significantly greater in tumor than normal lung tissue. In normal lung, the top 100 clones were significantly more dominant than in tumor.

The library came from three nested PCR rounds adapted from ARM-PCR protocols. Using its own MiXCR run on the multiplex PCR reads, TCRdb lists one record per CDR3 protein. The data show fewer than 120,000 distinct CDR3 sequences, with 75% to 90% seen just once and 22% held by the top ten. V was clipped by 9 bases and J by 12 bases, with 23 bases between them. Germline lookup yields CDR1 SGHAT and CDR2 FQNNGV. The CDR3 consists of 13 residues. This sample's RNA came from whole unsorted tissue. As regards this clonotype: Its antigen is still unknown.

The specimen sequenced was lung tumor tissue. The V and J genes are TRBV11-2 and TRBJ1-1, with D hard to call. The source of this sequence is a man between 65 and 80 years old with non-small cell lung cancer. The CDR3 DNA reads TGTGCCAGGTACTTAGGGATATCCGATAAACCTTTCTTT. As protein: CARYLGISDKPFF.